Described below is a single T cell receptor (beta chain) sequence and its context. This record comes from a study of PD-1 blockade in classical Hodgkin lymphoma. The data were produced by immunoSEQ multiplex PCR, yet TCRdb's version contains in-frame clones alone and is incomplete. The top ten hold roughly 9.1% of the sample, which has 66,000 or so clones, about two thirds seen once. Each of the patients experienced relapse following autologous stem cell transplantation, and their brentuximab vedotin exposure differed. The CDR3 extends over 15 amino acids. V shed 4 bases, J shed 3 bases, and the junction held 5 bases outside the gene matches. The V gene's germline CDR1 is SGHRS and CDR2 YFSETQ.

This chain connects TRBV5-1 to TRBJ2-2; 8 bases align to TRBD1. Material: peripheral blood mononuclear cells (PBMCs), obtained before the second cycle of nivolumab. The source of this sequence is a human donor with classical Hodgkin lymphoma. In DNA form, the CDR3 reads TGCGCCAGCAGCGTGGACAGGGTGGACACCGGGGAGCTGTTTTTT. Translated: CASSVDRVDTGELFF. The entire variable domain, with the rest obtained from reference TRBV5-1 and TRBJ2-2, is as follows: KAGVTQTPRYLIKTRGQQVTLSCSPISGHRSVSWYQQTPGQGLQFLFEYFSETQRNKGNFPGRFSGRQFSNSRSEMNVSTLELGDSALYLCASSVDRVDTGELFFGEGSRLTVL.